Listed here are 26 T cell receptor beta chains from one sample, sequenced in a study of cytomegalovirus exposure and HLA in healthy donors. Measured with immunoSEQ multiplex PCR; TCRdb has only the in-frame clones, and not every one. The sample has some 170,000 clones, roughly 89% seen once; the top ten hold around 10%. Sequencing was done on a sample of PBMCs. The receptors here all came from a young woman in good health and CMV-seropositive.

The gene calls are TRBV28 and TRBJ1-5, with D maybe TRBD1 (5 bases). V gave up 2 bases and J gave up 5 bases, with 10 bases separating them. This CDR3 has 14 residues. The germline V gene has CDR1 MDHEN and CDR2 SYDVKM. The CDR3, as DNA: TGTGCCAGCAGTTTACCCATGGGGCATCAGCCCCAGCATTTT. Protein sequence: CASSLPMGHQPQHF.

This rearrangement joins TRBV25-1 to TRBJ2-7, with 8 bases lining up with TRBD1. The CDR3 covers 14 residues. Germline CDR1 and CDR2: MGHDK and SYGVNS. The ends lost 3 bases at V and 3 bases at J; junction bases unmatched: 4. The CDR3 region is CASSETGAGYEQYF. As DNA, the CDR3 is TGTGCCAGCAGTGAGACAGGGGCGGGCTACGAGCAGTACTTC.

The chain has TRBV7-9 and TRBJ1-1; D not resolved. This CDR3 has 13 residues. CDR1 is SEHNR and CDR2 is FQNEAQ in the germline V gene (reference sequence). V was pared by 5 bases and J by 1 base, with 8 bases between. The CDR3, as DNA: TGTGCCAGCAGCGTGCAGGAGAACACTGAAGCTTTCTTT. Translated, it gives CASSVQENTEAFF.

The chain recombines TRBV7-2 with TRBJ1-3; 7 positions match TRBD1. V gave up 5 bases and J gave up 3 bases; unmatched junction bases: 7. The CDR3 sequence is 15 residues long. Germline V CDR1 and CDR2: SGHTA, FQGNSA. CDR3: CASSPGGSRGNTIYF. The CDR3 DNA follows: TGTGCCAGCAGCCCAGGGGGATCTCGTGGAAACACCATATATTTT. Variable domain in full (rest from reference TRBV7-2 and TRBJ1-3): GAGVSQSPSNKVTEKGKDVELRCDPISGHTALYWYRQSLGQGLEFLIYFQGNSAPDKSGLPSDRFSAERTGGSVSTLTIQRTQQEDSAVYLCASSPGGSRGNTIYFGEGSWLTVV.

The V gene is TRBV7-8, the J gene TRBJ2-5; TRBD1 aligns across 7 bases. The CDR3 runs to 14 residues. The junction had 10 bases not matched to a gene; V was cut back by 5 bases and J by 7 bases. CDR1 and CDR2 (germline): SGHVS, FQNEAQ. CDR3 sequence (DNA): TGTGCCAGCAGCCGAAACAGGGGCCTTCTGACCCAGTACTTC. It yields the protein CASSRNRGLLTQYF.

J is TRBJ2-1 and V is TRBV2; the match to TRBD2 covers 8 bases. CDR3 length: 14 residues. CDR1 is SNHLY, CDR2 FYNNEI, per germline. Losses at the gene ends were 6 bases for V and 7 bases for J; bases not matched to a gene: 8. The CDR3: CASSSGTRVNEQFF. In DNA, the CDR3 is TGTGCCAGCAGCTCCGGGACTAGGGTGAATGAGCAGTTCTTC.

V and J are TRBV2 and TRBJ1-5; a weak D match, TRBD1 (5 bases). From germline, CDR1 is SNHLY and CDR2 FYNNEI. This CDR3 contains 12 residues. V lost 5 bases and J 7 bases, leaving 9 bases between the germline ends. The CDR3 reads CASSWGEQPQHF. As DNA, the CDR3 is TGTGCCAGCAGTTGGGGCGAACAGCCCCAGCATTTT.

V and J are TRBV6-5 and TRBJ1-4, with TRBD1 identical over 10 bases. Per the germline V gene, CDR1 is MNHEY and CDR2 is SVGAGI. After removal of 4 bases from V and 1 base from J, the junction contained 3 bases not matched to a gene. This CDR3 spans 16 amino acids. The CDR3 here is CASSSRDRGTNEKLFF. In DNA form, the CDR3 reads TGTGCCAGCAGTTCGAGGGACAGGGGAACTAATGAAAAACTGTTTTTT.

There are a few counts of this clone. The J gene is TRBJ1-3, the V gene TRBV6-5; D not resolved. V was pared by 0 bases and J by 0 bases, with 6 bases between. Germline V gives CDR1 MNHEY, CDR2 SVGAGI. The CDR3 length is 15 residues. The CDR3 DNA sequence: TGTGCCAGCAGTTACTCGGGCAGCTCTGGAAACACCATATATTTT. It codes for CASSYSGSSGNTIYF.

This sequence joins TRBV6-6 and TRBJ1-2; 7 bases are a match to TRBD1. The germline CDR1 and CDR2 sequences are MNHNY and SVGAGI (reference sequence). Trimming at V came to 6 bases and at J to 3 bases, leaving 7 bases not matched to a gene. There are 14 residues in the CDR3. CDR3 sequence: CASSPRDSYYGYTF. The DNA of the CDR3 is TGTGCCAGCAGCCCCCGGGACAGCTACTATGGCTACACCTTC.

The chain is built from TRBV27 and TRBJ2-7; 8 bases map to TRBD1. The CDR3 covers 16 residues. Germline-derived CDR1 and CDR2 are MNHEY and SMNVEV (reference sequence). Unmatched junction bases numbered 15, after V lost 4 bases and J lost 7 bases. The DNA of the CDR3 is TGTGCCAGCAGTTCGACCTCCGGGACAGGTGTGGAGGAGCAGTACTTC. Translation: CASSSTSGTGVEEQYF.

The V call is TRBV11-3, the J call TRBJ1-1, with D unresolved. The V end lost 4 bases, the J end lost 2 bases, and 2 bases lay between the germline ends. The CDR3 is made up of 11 amino acids. The germline V gene encodes CDR1 SGHNT and CDR2 YENEEA. For the CDR3, the DNA is TGTGCCAGCAGCTCAAACACTGAAGCTTTCTTT. Amino acid sequence: CASSSNTEAFF. Looking up the rest from reference TRBV11-3 and TRBJ1-1 gives the full variable domain: EAGVVQSPRYKIIEKKQPVAFWCNPISGHNTLYWYLQNLGQGPELLIRYENEEAVDDSQLPKDRFSAERLKGVDSTLKIQPAELGDSAVYLCASSSNTEAFFGQGTRLTVV.

V is TRBV7-2 and J is TRBJ2-7; the D is unclear. Germline-derived CDR1 and CDR2 are SGHTA and FQGNSA. V was cut by 0 bases and J by 4 bases, with 16 bases left in between. This CDR3 is 16 amino acids long. The CDR3 protein is CASSLASSPDIYEQYF. DNA for the CDR3: TGTGCCAGCAGCTTAGCGAGTAGCCCCGATATTTACGAGCAGTACTTC.

The genes are TRBV9 and TRBJ2-7; D not resolved. Between the trimmed V and J ends, which lost 0 bases and 3 bases, there was a span of 13 bases. The CDR3 length is 15 residues. Germline CDR1 and CDR2: SGDLS and YYNGEE. CDR3 sequence reads: CASSVEYSPNYEQYF. In nucleotides, the CDR3 is TGTGCCAGCAGCGTAGAATACAGTCCCAACTACGAGCAGTACTTC.

Only one count was recorded for this clone. The chain links TRBV11-3 to TRBJ1-1, with TRBD1 matching 8 bases. Trimming took 5 bases from V and 1 from J; bases not matched to a gene: 6. CDR3 length equals 15 residues. Germline lookup yields CDR1 SGHNT and CDR2 YENEEA. The CDR3 DNA reads as TGTGCCAGCAGCCTCCAGGACAGGGAGAACACTGAAGCTTTCTTT. This encodes CASSLQDRENTEAFF.

This chain links TRBV7-9 with TRBJ1-1; D is perhaps TRBD1 (6 bases). CDR1 is SEHNR, CDR2 FQNEAQ, per germline (reference sequence). V was shortened by 3 bases and J by 3 bases, with 11 bases between the two germline ends. The CDR3 is 14 residues long. CDR3: CASSLGDTYTEAFF. The CDR3 DNA reads TGTGCCAGCAGCTTGGGGGACACCTACACTGAAGCTTTCTTT.

The rearrangement joins TRBV11-1 to TRBJ1-2, with 8 bases matching TRBD1. This CDR3 has 14 amino acids. V was clipped by 2 bases and J by 3 bases; unmatched bases: 2. The germline V gene encodes CDR1 SGHAT and CDR2 FQDESV (reference sequence). The CDR3 loop is CASSLQGAHYGYTF. The DNA of the CDR3 is TGTGCCAGCAGCTTACAGGGGGCTCACTATGGCTACACCTTC. The full variable domain, rest sourced from reference TRBV11-1 and TRBJ1-2, is EAEVAQSPRYKITEKSQAVAFWCDPISGHATLYWYRQILGQGPELLVQFQDESVVDDSQLPKDRFSAERLKGVDSTLKIQPAELGDSAMYLCASSLQGAHYGYTFGSGTRLTVV.

CDR3 sequence (DNA): TGTGCCAGCAGCACCCAAGCCCAACAGGGTTGGTCCTACGAGCAGTACTTC. It translates to CASSTQAQQGWSYEQYF. The V gene is TRBV11-1, the J gene TRBJ2-7, with a possible D match to TRBD1 (6 bases). Trimming removed 5 bases at V and 1 base at J, with 21 bases between. CDR1 SGHAT and CDR2 FQDESV come from the germline V gene (reference sequence). The length of the CDR3 is 17 residues. Supplemented by reference TRBV11-1 and TRBJ2-7, the full variable domain reads EAEVAQSPRYKITEKSQAVAFWCDPISGHATLYWYRQILGQGPELLVQFQDESVVDDSQLPKDRFSAERLKGVDSTLKIQPAELGDSAMYLCASSTQAQQGWSYEQYFGPGTRLTVT.

The chain uses TRBV7-3 and TRBJ2-5, with 8 positions matching TRBD1. V was clipped by 3 bases and J by 4 bases; unmatched bases: 4. The CDR3 consists of 14 residues. Germline lookup yields CDR1 SGHTA and CDR2 FQGTGA. The CDR3 region has the DNA TGTGCCAGCAGCTTGACAGGGGCGTCAGAGACCCAGTACTTC. Translation: CASSLTGASETQYF.

The genes are TRBV7-8 and TRBJ1-5, with no clear D. The CDR3 sequence is 17 residues long. V dropped 0 bases and J dropped 3 bases, with 15 bases sitting between them. Germline V gene data show CDR1 as SGHVS and CDR2 as FQNEAQ. This CDR3 reads CASSLARRPRVNQPQHF. DNA of the CDR3: TGTGCCAGCAGCTTAGCCCGCAGGCCGCGTGTCAATCAGCCCCAGCATTTT.

V usage is TRBV10-1 and J usage is TRBJ2-2; 8 nucleotides agree with TRBD1. CDR1 is WNHNN and CDR2 is SYGVQD in the germline V gene (reference sequence). V lost 5 bases and J lost 4; bases outside the gene matches: 6. The CDR3 length is 15 residues. The CDR3 region has the DNA TGCGCCAGCAGTCCGGACAGGGTTGTCACCGGGGAGCTGTTTTTT. Amino acids: CASSPDRVVTGELFF.

The V gene is TRBV28, the J gene TRBJ1-2; perhaps TRBD1 as D (5 bases). Germline V CDR1 and CDR2: MDHEN, SYDVKM. V was shortened by 3 bases and J by 5 bases, with 10 bases between the two germline ends. The CDR3 spans 13 residues. Written as DNA, the CDR3 is TGTGCCAGCAGTTTGGCGACAGCATATGGCTACACCTTC. Its protein is CASSLATAYGYTF.

The V and J genes are TRBV20-1 and TRBJ2-1, with D tentatively TRBD2 (6 bases). The CDR3 is 11 residues long. Germline-derived CDR1 and CDR2 are DFQATT and SNEGSKA (reference sequence). The V and J ends lost 0 bases and 9 bases respectively, with 6 bases between them. The CDR3 region has the DNA TGCAGTGCTAGAGAGGGGGGTGAGCAGTTCTTC. Encoded protein: CSAREGGEQFF.

The count of this clone is one. This chain uses TRBV9 with TRBJ2-1, with D perhaps TRBD2 (6 bases). Germline CDR1 reads SGDLS; CDR2 reads YYNGEE. V was trimmed by 4 bases and J by 12 bases, leaving 17 bases between them. The CDR3 has 13 residues. CDR3 nucleotide sequence: TGTGCCAGCAGCCCCACTGGGGACTGGGGGCAGTTCTTC. It specifies CASSPTGDWGQFF.

This clone was counted once. The chain recombines TRBV7-3 with TRBJ2-5; a possible D gene is TRBD2 (6 bases). V was shortened by 5 bases and J by 7 bases, with 17 bases between the two germline ends. Germline CDR1 reads SGHTA; CDR2 reads FQGTGA. CDR3 length: 14 amino acids. CDR3 bases: TGTGCCAGCAGCCCCTCGGGAGCCGCGCTGACCCAGTACTTC. Encoded protein: CASSPSGAALTQYF.

The genes are TRBV10-2 and TRBJ2-3, with D possibly TRBD1 on 6 matching bases. The germline V and J ends were trimmed by 8 bases and 0 bases, with 15 bases remaining between them. The CDR3 totals 15 residues. Germline-derived CDR1 and CDR2 are WSHSY and SAAADI. The CDR3 reads CASSNSGTSTDTQYF. The CDR3 nucleotides are TGCGCCAGCTCTAATTCCGGGACAAGCACAGATACGCAGTATTTT.